This T cell receptor beta chain was documented in a study of sequential checkpoint blockade in melanoma (dated by TCRdb to the late 2010s). Some background on the complete study: In a 1:1 randomization, patients received either first-line nivolumab then ipilimumab (arm A) or ipilimumab then nivolumab (arm B). Maintenance nivolumab came after each of the two trial sequences. Here is what the overall study found, with its caveats: The response-prediction model combining TCR metrics and mutation burden needs validation in larger, independent patient cohorts.

A note on this clone: Its antigen target is currently unknown. No base quality values were provided; no much bigger clone lies one nucleotide off.

The trim is 7 bases for V and 7 bases for J, with a gap of 18 bases between the germline ends. The cysteine opens and the phenylalanine closes a CDR3 of 14 amino acids. Left in the record is the CDR3 DNA by itself, 42 bases read in frame from the first base. CDR1 and CDR2 are drawn from the germline V gene: MGHDK, SYGVNS. Per the publication, the treatment or condition label means: randomized to nivolumab then ipilimumab (arm A) or the reverse (arm B). No trial patient had received prior DNA-damaging chemotherapy. Thawed PBMCs were sorted on a FACS Aria II flow cytometer to isolate live CD3+CD8+ cells negative for CD19 and CD56. Samples came from patients with melanoma in CheckMate 064, a randomized, open-label phase II trial of sequential checkpoint blockade. Peripheral blood mononuclear cells were obtained through leukapheresis, purified using Ficoll-Paque, and frozen in human serum containing around 9.6% DMSO. Immediately after sorting, the purity of sorted blood CD3+CD8+ cells was verified to be >95%, after which DNA was extracted.

TCRbeta CDR3 regions were immunosequenced from genomic DNA with the immunoSEQ Assay. Genomic DNA was amplified by bias-controlled multiplex PCR before high-throughput sequencing. Per the source publication's procedure: To quantify the absolute abundance of each unique TCRbeta CDR3 region, the sequences were collapsed and filtered. Clonality, defined as 1 minus Pielou's evenness, was calculated using productive rearrangements only. A previously published method was used to identify clones with significantly greater frequencies in on-treatment samples than in baseline samples. As stored in TCRdb, this immuneACCESS dataset retains in-frame rearrangements with V and J assigned. A fraction of the clones does not appear; measured against another copy, unresolved V genes explain less than half of the discrepancy, and the remainder lacks a known reason. V and J calls and clone size are given by that table; D and trimming were obtained from the DNA. Here the sample has about 17,000 clones; 65% to 80% occur a single time. The ten largest clonotypes hold 20% to 25% of the sample.

Here the chain combines TRBV25-1 and TRBJ2-3; TRBD2 might be the D gene, on 6 matching bases. The receptor's source is a human donor with melanoma. The specimen was CD8+ T cells sorted from blood (inferred from file names), collected from a patient given nivolumab and ipilimumab in sequence. The CDR3 region has the sequence CASTPGGPVNTQYF. The bases are TGTGCCAGCACCCCCGGGGGTCCAGTGAATACGCAGTATTTT.